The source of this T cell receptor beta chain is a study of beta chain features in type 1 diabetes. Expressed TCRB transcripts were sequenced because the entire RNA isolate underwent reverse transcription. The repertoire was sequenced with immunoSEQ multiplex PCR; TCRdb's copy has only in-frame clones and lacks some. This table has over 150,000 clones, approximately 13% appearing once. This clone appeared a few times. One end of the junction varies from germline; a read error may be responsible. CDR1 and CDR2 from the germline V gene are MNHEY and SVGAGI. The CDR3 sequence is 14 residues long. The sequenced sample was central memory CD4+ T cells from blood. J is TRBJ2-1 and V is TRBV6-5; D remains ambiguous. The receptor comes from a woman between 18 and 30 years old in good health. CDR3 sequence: CASSDSWRLHEQFF. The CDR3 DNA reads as TGTGCCAGCAGTGACTCGTGGAGATTACATGAGCAGTTCTTC.